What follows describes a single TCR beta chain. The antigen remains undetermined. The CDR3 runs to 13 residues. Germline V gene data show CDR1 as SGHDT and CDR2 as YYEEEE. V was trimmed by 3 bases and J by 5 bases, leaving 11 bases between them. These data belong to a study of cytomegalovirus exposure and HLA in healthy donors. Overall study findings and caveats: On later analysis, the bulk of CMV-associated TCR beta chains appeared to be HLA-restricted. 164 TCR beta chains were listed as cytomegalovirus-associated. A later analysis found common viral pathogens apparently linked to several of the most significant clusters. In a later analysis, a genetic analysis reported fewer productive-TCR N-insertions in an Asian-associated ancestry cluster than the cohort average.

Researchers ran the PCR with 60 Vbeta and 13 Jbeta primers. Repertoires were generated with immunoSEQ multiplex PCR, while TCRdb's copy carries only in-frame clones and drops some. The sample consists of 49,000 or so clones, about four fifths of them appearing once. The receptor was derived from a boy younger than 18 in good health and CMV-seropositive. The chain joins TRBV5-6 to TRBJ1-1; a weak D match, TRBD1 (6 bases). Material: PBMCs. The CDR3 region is CASSSQGWTEAFF. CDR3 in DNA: TGTGCCAGCAGCTCACAGGGCTGGACTGAAGCTTTCTTT. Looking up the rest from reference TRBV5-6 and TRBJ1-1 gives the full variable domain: DAGVTQSPTHLIKTRGQQVTLRCSPKSGHDTVSWYQQALGQGPQFIFQYYEEEERQRGNFPDRFSGHQFPNYSSELNVNALLLGDSALYLCASSSQGWTEAFFGQGTRLTVV.